One and the same sample provided the 7 T cell receptor beta chains below, sequenced in a study of regulatory T cells in long-lasting Graves disease. Time point specified: newly diagnosed GD, antithyroid drugs for less than 3 months. Making the TCR library involved RNA that had been extracted from PBMCs. Library construction for TCR beta used iRepertoire HTBI primers and Arm-PCR of CDR3 regions. MiXCR, run by TCRdb on the multiplex PCR reads, gives a single entry per CDR3 protein. This repertoire shows roughly 560,000 distinct CDR3 sequences, 16% found once; its top ten account for just under 25%. The same specimen was also included in a second study, on T cells in Graves' hyperthyroidism and ophthalmopathy.

This sample comprised peripheral blood mononuclear cells (PBMCs), obtained at new diagnosis, from a patient treated with antithyroid drugs. The receptors originated from a woman aged 40-60 years with Graves disease.

This clonotype was seen at least ten times. CDR3: CASSLLAGAFDEQYF. The CDR3 DNA reads as TGTGCCAGCAGTCTATTAGCGGGGGCGTTCGACGAGCAGTACTTC. V gene TRBV2 combines with J gene TRBJ2-7, with 9 bases aligning to TRBD2. Germline CDR1 reads SNHLY; CDR2 reads FYNNEI. This CDR3 contains 15 residues. V gave up 5 bases and J gave up 5 bases; unmatched junction bases: 10.

This clonotype was observed at least ten times. The chain joins TRBV6-1 to TRBJ2-4, with a tentative D call TRBD2 (5 bases). V was cut by 2 bases and J by 1 base, with 21 bases left in between. This CDR3 comprises 19 residues. Germline CDR1 MNHNS, CDR2 SASEGT. In nucleotides, the CDR3 is TGTGCCAGCAGTGAACTGCGGACTGTGCCCACCGGGGCCAAAAACATTCAGTACTTC. Its protein is CASSELRTVPTGAKNIQYF.

This clonotype was observed many times. The rearrangement uses TRBV20-1 and TRBJ2-1; tentatively, D is TRBD2 (6 bases). CDR1 is DFQATT and CDR2 is SNEGSKA in the germline V gene (reference sequence). This CDR3 region has 13 residues. Trimming left V 1 base short and J 5 bases short, with 9 bases between. For the CDR3, the DNA is TGCAGTGCTAGAGTGTGGAGGGACAATGAGCAGTTCTTC. This encodes CSARVWRDNEQFF.

This clonotype occurred many times. The V call is TRBV3-1, the J call TRBJ1-1; the D is unclear. Per the germline V gene, CDR1 is LGHDT and CDR2 is YNNKEL (reference sequence). The ends were cut back, 7 bases at V and 1 base at J, with 10 bases in the middle. The CDR3 contains 13 residues. CDR3 sequence (DNA): TGTGCCAGCAACTACGGGCCGAACACTGAAGCTTTCTTT. Translation: CASNYGPNTEAFF.

This chain uses TRBV7-3 with TRBJ1-1, with D possibly being TRBD1 (5 bases). In germline, CDR1 is SGHTA, CDR2 FQGTGA. This CDR3 spans 14 amino acids. V lost 6 bases and J lost 5, with 16 bases in between. CDR3 in amino acids: CASSKGPAGTEAFF. The CDR3 region has the DNA TGTGCCAGCAGTAAGGGACCGGCGGGGACTGAAGCTTTCTTT.

The chain couples TRBV12-3 or TRBV12-4 to TRBJ1-5; 8 bases are a match to TRBD1. The CDR3 is made up of 17 amino acids. Trimming removed 6 bases from V and 0 bases from J; junction bases left unmatched: 10. The CDR3 nucleotides read TGTGCCAGCAGATTTGCCAGGGGGCCGCTTAGCAATCAGCCCCAGCATTTT. Its translation: CASRFARGPLSNQPQHF.

This clonotype was counted many times. The V call is TRBV3-1, the J call TRBJ1-1; D is undetermined. The V gene lost 1 base and the J gene lost 4 bases, with 16 bases spanning the gap. CDR1 is LGHDT, CDR2 YNNKEL, per germline (reference sequence). The CDR3 loop spans 16 amino acids. CDR3 protein: CASSQGIVAFGTEAFF. The CDR3 coding sequence is TGTGCCAGCAGCCAAGGTATCGTCGCCTTCGGCACTGAAGCTTTCTTT.